This T cell receptor (beta chain) emerged from a study of CD8+CD57+ T cells in acquired aplastic anemia. General study points: There were roughly 30 CD8+ CDR3 sequences that occurred in both patients and controls.

The CDR3 spans 13 residues. The V gene's germline CDR1 is MDHEN and CDR2 SYDVKM. Patients selected for sequencing had displayed CD8+CD57+ cell expansion by flow cytometry. About this clonotype itself: Antigen unknown. This sequence may be a read error, since a much larger clone differs from it by one base.

Genomic DNA constituted the template upon which TCR beta VDJ and CDR3 profiling was performed. TCRdb analysed the reads with MiXCR anew, one entry per CDR3 protein. Of about 200,000 distinct CDR3 sequences listed, roughly 50% were seen once; the top ten hold 15% to 20%. The V gene is TRBV28, the J gene TRBJ2-6; tentatively, D is TRBD1 (5 bases). The receptor was derived from a human donor with aplastic anemia. Sequences were obtained from sorted CD4+, CD8+, or CD8+CD57+ T cells (not recorded which) from PBMCs. DNA of the CDR3: TGTGCCAGCCTACAGTCTGGGGCCAACATCCTGACTTTC. It encodes CASLQSGANILTF.